What follows are 9 T cell receptor beta chains derived from one specimen sequenced in a study of blood T cells in healthy people across ages. A J-beta primer mix and a sample-barcoded 5' primer were used in a second PCR of about 6 to 12 cycles. TCRdb itself ran the 5' RACE reads through MiXCR, one entry per CDR3 protein. The table has roughly 800,000 distinct CDR3 sequences, 58% seen once; the top ten hold about 20%. Specimen: blood. Every receptor here comes from a man under 40 in good health.

V is TRBV6-2 or TRBV6-3 and J is TRBJ2-2; D remains unclear. V was trimmed by 7 bases and J by 3 bases, leaving 15 bases between them. Germline lookup yields CDR1 MNHEY and CDR2 SVGEGT. The CDR3 has 15 amino acids. CDR3 amino acids: CASTSPQLYTGELFF. In DNA form, the CDR3 reads TGTGCCAGCACCTCCCCCCAGCTGTACACCGGGGAGCTGTTTTTT.

This chain links TRBV20-1 with TRBJ2-7, with D perhaps matching TRBD2 (6 bases). CDR3 length: 14 residues. Germline V gives CDR1 DFQATT, CDR2 SNEGSKA (reference sequence). With 0 bases removed from V and 5 bases from J, the gap between germline ends came to 14 bases. CDR3 nucleotides: TGCAGTGCTAGAGAGGGAGGACACCTCCACGAGCAGTACTTC. Amino acid sequence: CSAREGGHLHEQYF.

In regard to this clonotype: The junction and the germline gene differ at one end; a read error may be behind it. The chain has TRBV7-7 and TRBJ2-5; D gene unclear. The CDR3 is 13 residues long. Germline V gene data show CDR1 as SSHAT and CDR2 as FNYEAQ (reference sequence). CDR3 in amino acids: CASSLVATETQYF. The CDR3 region has the DNA TGTGCTAGCAGCTTAGTGGCGACGGAGACCCAGTACTTC.

The chain is built from TRBV4-3 and TRBJ1-5; 8 bases line up with TRBD1. Germline V gene lookup returns CDR1 LGHNA and CDR2 YSLEER. V was clipped by 5 bases and J by 4 bases; unmatched bases: 7. CDR3 length equals 15 residues. The CDR3 protein is CASSSKTGGNQPQHF. The CDR3, as DNA: TGCGCCAGCAGCTCCAAAACAGGGGGGAATCAGCCCCAGCATTTT.

The chain uses TRBV4-3 and TRBJ2-3; D is possibly TRBD1 or TRBD2 (5 bases each). The CDR3 runs 14 residues. Germline lookup yields CDR1 LGHNA and CDR2 YSLEER. V shed 2 bases and J shed 5 bases, with 11 bases lying between them. The CDR3 DNA reads as TGCGCCAGCAGCCAACGGGCAGGGAGAGATACGCAGTATTTT. Its protein is CASSQRAGRDTQYF.

The CDR3 region is CASSLWGGQQGPNEQFF. The CDR3 nucleotides read TGTGCCAGCAGTTTATGGGGGGGCCAACAGGGGCCCAATGAGCAGTTCTTC. V is TRBV28 and J is TRBJ2-1; tentative D call: TRBD1 (7 bases). CDR3 size: 17 residues. V dropped 0 bases and J dropped 6 bases, with 18 bases sitting between them. Germline lookup yields CDR1 MDHEN and CDR2 SYDVKM.

The J gene is TRBJ2-7, the V gene TRBV12-3 or TRBV12-4; no clear D gene. V lost 3 bases, J lost 5 bases, and 8 bases lay in between. This CDR3 has 12 amino acids. The CDR3 loop reads CASSFDSDEQYF. The CDR3 DNA follows: TGTGCCAGCAGTTTTGATTCCGACGAGCAGTACTTC.

The table lists this clonotype with many counts. The rearrangement joins TRBV7-2 to TRBJ1-5, with a possible D match to TRBD1 (5 bases). CDR3 length equals 15 residues. Trimming removed 1 base from V and 6 bases from J, with 13 bases in between. Germline CDR1 SGHTA, CDR2 FQGNSA. In nucleotides, the CDR3 is TGTGCCAGCAGCTTAGACACGGTTGGGGGTCAGCCCCAGCATTTT. Protein: CASSLDTVGGQPQHF.

This clonotype was picked up a small number of times. The chain combines TRBV12-3 or TRBV12-4 with TRBJ1-1; 8 bases are a match to TRBD1. The CDR3 runs 13 residues. The junction had 3 bases not matched to a gene; V was cut back by 6 bases and J by 3 bases. CDR3 loop: CASSVDRDTEAFF. As DNA, the CDR3 is TGTGCCAGCAGCGTGGACAGGGACACTGAAGCTTTCTTT.